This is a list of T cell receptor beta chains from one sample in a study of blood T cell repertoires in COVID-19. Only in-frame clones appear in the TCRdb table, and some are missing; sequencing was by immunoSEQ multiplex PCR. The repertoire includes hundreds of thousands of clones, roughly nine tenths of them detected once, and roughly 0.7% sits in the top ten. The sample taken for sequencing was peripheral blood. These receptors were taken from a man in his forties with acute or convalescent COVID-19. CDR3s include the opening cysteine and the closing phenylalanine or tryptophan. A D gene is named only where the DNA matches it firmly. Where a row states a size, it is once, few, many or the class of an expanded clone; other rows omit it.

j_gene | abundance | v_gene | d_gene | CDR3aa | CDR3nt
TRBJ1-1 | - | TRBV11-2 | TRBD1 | CASSFNAGGGNTEAFF | TGTGCCAGCAGCTTTAACGCAGGGGGCGGGAACACTGAAGCTTTCTTT
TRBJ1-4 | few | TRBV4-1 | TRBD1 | CASSGTGTAATNEKLFF | TGCGCCAGCAGCGGAACCGGGACAGCAGCAACTAATGAAAAACTGTTTTTT
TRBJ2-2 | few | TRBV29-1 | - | CSVDHWGETGELFF | TGCAGCGTAGACCATTGGGGGGAAACCGGGGAGCTGTTTTTT
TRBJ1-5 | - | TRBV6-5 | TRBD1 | CASSSDGQGAPQHF | TGTGCCAGCAGTAGCGACGGACAGGGGGCGCCCCAGCATTTT
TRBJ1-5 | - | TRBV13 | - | CASSRRQFSNQPQHF | TGTGCCAGCAGCCGACGACAGTTTAGCAATCAGCCCCAGCATTTT
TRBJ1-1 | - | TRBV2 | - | CASSDSEAFF | TGTGCCAGCAGCGACAGTGAAGCTTTCTTT
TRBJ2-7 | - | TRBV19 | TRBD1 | CASSIGTGGSYEQYF | TGTGCCAGTAGTATCGGGACAGGGGGCAGTTACGAGCAGTACTTC
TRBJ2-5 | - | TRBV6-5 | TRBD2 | CASISSGEETQYF | TGTGCCAGCATCTCTAGCGGAGAAGAGACCCAGTACTTC
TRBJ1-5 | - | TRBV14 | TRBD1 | CASSQDRGQGRAKNQPQHF | TGTGCCAGCAGCCAAGATAGGGGACAGGGAAGAGCGAAGAATCAGCCCCAGCATTTT
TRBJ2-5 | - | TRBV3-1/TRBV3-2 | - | CASSGAVQETQYF | TGTGCCAGCAGTGGGGCAGTCCAAGAGACCCAGTACTTC
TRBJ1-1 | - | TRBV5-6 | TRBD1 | CASSFRTGGTEAFF | TGTGCCAGCAGCTTTAGGACAGGCGGCACTGAAGCTTTCTTT
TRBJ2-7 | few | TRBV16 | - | CASSQSSGARGYEQYF | TGTGCCAGCAGCCAATCATCGGGAGCCCGAGGGTACGAGCAGTACTTC
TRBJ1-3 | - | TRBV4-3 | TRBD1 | CASSQGGQGGNTIYF | TGCGCCAGCAGCCAGGGAGGACAGGGCGGAAACACCATATATTTT
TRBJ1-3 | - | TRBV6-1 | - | CASSDGFSSGNTIYF | TGTGCCAGCAGTGACGGGTTCTCCTCTGGAAACACCATATATTTT
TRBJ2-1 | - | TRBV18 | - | CASSPRGQAYNEQFF | TGTGCCAGCTCACCACGGGGGCAGGCTTACAATGAGCAGTTCTTC
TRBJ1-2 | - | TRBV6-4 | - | CASSDSSGSSGYTF | TGTGCCAGCAGTGACTCATCAGGGTCGAGTGGCTACACCTTC
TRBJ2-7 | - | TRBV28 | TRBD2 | CASSLIGSGSYEQYF | TGTGCCAGCAGTTTAATAGGTAGCGGGTCCTACGAGCAGTACTTC
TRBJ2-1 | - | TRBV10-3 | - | CAISAATSEQFF | TGTGCCATCAGTGCCGCTACTAGTGAGCAGTTCTTC
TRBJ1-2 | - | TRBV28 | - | CASSLGPSRGYGYTF | TGTGCCAGCAGTCTAGGGCCCTCTCGGGGTTATGGCTACACCTTC
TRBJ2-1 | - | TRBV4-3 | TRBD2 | CASSQPSHSGRDYNEQFF | TGCGCCAGCAGCCAACCCTCCCATAGCGGGAGGGACTACAATGAGCAGTTCTTC
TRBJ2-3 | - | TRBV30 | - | CAWSPSGTRRSTDTQYF | TGTGCCTGGAGTCCCTCCGGGACTCGCCGTAGCACAGATACGCAGTATTTT
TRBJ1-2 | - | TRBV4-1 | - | CASSQDRAGYGYTF | TGCGCCAGCAGCCAAGATCGTGCGGGATATGGCTACACCTTC
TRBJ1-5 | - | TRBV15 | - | CATSMGSHTSNQPQHF | TGTGCCACCAGCATGGGCTCGCACACCAGCAATCAGCCCCAGCATTTT
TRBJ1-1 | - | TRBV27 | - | CASSSHLGSTEAFF | TGTGCCAGCAGTTCGCACCTGGGGAGCACTGAAGCTTTCTTT
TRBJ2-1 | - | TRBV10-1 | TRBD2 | CASSESGGLYNEQFF | TGCGCCAGCAGTGAGTCGGGGGGACTATACAATGAGCAGTTCTTC
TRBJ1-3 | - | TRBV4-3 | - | CASSLSVSADIYF | TGCGCCAGCAGCCTTTCTGTGAGCGCCGACATATATTTT
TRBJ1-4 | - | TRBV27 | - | CASSLFRQVNEKLFF | TGTGCCAGCAGTCTTTTCCGACAGGTTAATGAAAAACTGTTTTTT
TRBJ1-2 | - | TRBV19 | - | CASSTISNYGYTF | TGTGCCAGTAGCACAATTTCTAACTATGGCTACACCTTC
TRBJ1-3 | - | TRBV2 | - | CASTGGNTIYF | TGTGCCAGTACAGGGGGAAACACCATATATTTT
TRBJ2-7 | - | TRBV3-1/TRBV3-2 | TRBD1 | CASSPGTGDYEQYF | TGTGCCAGCAGCCCAGGGACAGGCGATTACGAGCAGTACTTC
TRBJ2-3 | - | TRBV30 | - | CAWSRSPRVTDTQYF | TGTGCCTGGAGTAGAAGCCCGAGGGTCACAGATACGCAGTATTTT
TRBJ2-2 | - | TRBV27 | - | CASANQGSGELFF | TGTGCCAGCGCCAACCAGGGCTCCGGGGAGCTGTTTTTT
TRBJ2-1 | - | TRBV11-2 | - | CASSTRTETVYNEQFF | TGTGCCAGCAGCACAAGGACGGAGACAGTTTACAATGAGCAGTTCTTC
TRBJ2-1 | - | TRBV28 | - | CASSFTVAEPYNEQFF | TGTGCCAGCAGTTTCACCGTAGCGGAACCCTACAATGAGCAGTTCTTC
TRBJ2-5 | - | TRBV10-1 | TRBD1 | CASSDRVGTQYF | TGCGCCAGCAGCGACAGGGTAGGGACCCAGTACTTC
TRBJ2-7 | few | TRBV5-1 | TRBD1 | CASSLAGDRGREQYF | TGCGCCAGCAGCTTGGCCGGGGACAGGGGGCGAGAGCAGTACTTC
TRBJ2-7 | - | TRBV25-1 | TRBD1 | CASSPTGGLHEQYF | TGTGCCAGCAGTCCAACAGGGGGCTTACACGAGCAGTACTTC
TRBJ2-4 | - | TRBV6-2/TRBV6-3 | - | CASSPAPTRVQYF | TGTGCCAGCAGTCCCGCCCCAACTAGGGTTCAGTACTTC
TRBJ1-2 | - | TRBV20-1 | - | CSASDGGYTF | TGCAGTGCTTCCGACGGGGGCTACACCTTC
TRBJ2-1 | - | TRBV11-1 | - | CASSLGQGHSYNEQFF | TGTGCCAGCAGCTTAGGGCAGGGTCACTCCTACAATGAGCAGTTCTTC
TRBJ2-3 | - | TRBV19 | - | CASSRAGVLGTDTQYF | TGTGCCAGTAGCCGCGCAGGGGTTCTGGGCACAGATACGCAGTATTTT
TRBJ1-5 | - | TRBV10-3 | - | CAISESNSNNQPQHF | TGTGCCATCAGTGAGTCGAACAGCAACAATCAGCCCCAGCATTTT
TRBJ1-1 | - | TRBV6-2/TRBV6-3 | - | CASSPGVAVEAFF | TGTGCCAGCAGTCCCGGCGTGGCGGTTGAAGCTTTCTTT